This T cell receptor (beta chain) was identified in a study of radiotherapy plus CTLA-4 blockade in lung cancer. Libraries were prepared by immunoSEQ multiplex PCR; TCRdb keeps only in-frame clonotypes and omits some of them. The top ten hold roughly 7.2% of the sample, which has 26,000 or so clones, under 80% seen once. Looked up from germline, CDR1 is SGHRS and CDR2 is YFSETQ. The CDR3 loop spans 14 amino acids. V was trimmed by 3 bases and J by 7 bases, leaving 17 bases between them. This clone was detected only a few times. The receptor was derived from a human donor with non-small cell lung cancer who had stable disease on radiotherapy plus ipilimumab. The genes are TRBV5-1 and TRBJ2-7; D gene ambiguous. The sample consisted of peripheral blood, taken from a patient treated with radiotherapy plus ipilimumab. As DNA, the CDR3 is TGCGCCAGCAGCTCCCGACACCGGAGTGGGGAGCAGTACTTC. Its protein is CASSSRHRSGEQYF.